The present entry profiles one T cell receptor (beta chain) with its context. The antigen is not known. The record originates from a study of T cell responses to AZD1222 COVID-19 vaccine. In the study overall: Pooling was applied to second doses at about 4 or about 12 weeks.

Germline V lookup: CDR1 MNHEY, CDR2 SVGEGT. CDR3 length: 14 residues. V gave up 4 bases and J gave up 4 bases; unmatched junction bases: 2. This table comes from immunoSEQ multiplex PCR, and its TCRdb copy is limited to in-frame clones, with some not included. The data show 95,000 to 100,000 clones, with 85% to 90% seen just once and 26% held by the top ten. General observations from the study: Clonal diversity was possibly underestimated, and the donors were mostly white British, with more females. Increased Spike-specific TCR breadth and depth were observed after two AZD1222 doses.

This receptor was obtained from an adult in good health. The V gene is TRBV6-2 or TRBV6-3, the J gene TRBJ2-3; 10 nucleotides agree with TRBD2. The sequencing here drew on peripheral blood, taken on day 0 of AZD1222 vaccination. The CDR3: CASSSAGGADTQYF. As DNA, the CDR3 is TGTGCCAGCAGTTCAGCGGGAGGGGCAGATACGCAGTATTTT.